This T cell receptor (beta chain) was identified in a study of blood T cell repertoires in COVID-19 (TCRdb year 2020). Context from the whole study: Collaborator samples came from the United States, Italy and Spain and covered acute and convalescent phases of COVID-19. A de-identified subject ID, COVID-19 status, age in years and sex were almost always included in the sample metadata. Samples were obtained from the ongoing ImmuneRACE study (first 160 participants) and from 1,254 subjects provided by 6 global collaborators. The dataset comprised deeply sampled blood TCRbeta repertoires from subjects exposed to, actively infected with, or recovered from COVID-19. The repertoires were made available in a free public database intended to serve as a resource for research on the immune response to SARS-CoV-2. Where available, HLA class I and class II types were obtained from metadata supplied by the sample provider rather than from assay-based typing. The prospective study material was composed of cDNA or gDNA derived from T cells, B-cell-depleted T cells, or PBMCs.

TCRbeta CDR3 regions were amplified from genomic DNA using the immunoSEQ Assay, a bias-controlled multiplex PCR. Per the source publication's procedure: The number of nucleated cells in each sample was estimated from the amplification of reference gene primers within the assay. To quantify the absolute abundance of each unique TCRbeta CDR3 rearrangement, sequence reads were collapsed and filtered. Productive Simpson clonality was computed per sample as the square root of Simpson's diversity index over productive rearrangements. TCRdb holds this immuneACCESS table with in-frame rearrangements only. Some clones are missing; in checked studies, unresolved V genes explain under half, and the rest has no known cause. The V and J calls and clone size come from that table; D and trimming were worked out from the DNA. The sample yields about 77,000 clones; 80% were counted once. The ten biggest clones cover approximately 4.6% of the sample.

Each collaborating institution followed its own protocols to collect whole blood in K2EDTA tubes. For TCRbeta analysis, collaborators shipped samples in one of three forms: frozen whole blood, isolated PBMCs, or DNA extracted from either of those sample types. CDR1 and CDR2 are read off the germline V gene as KGHSH and LQKENI. Measured from the cysteine to the phenylalanine, the CDR3 is 13 residues long. Only the CDR3 DNA is retained, 39 bases long and in frame from the first base. Trimming accounts for 2 bases at V and 8 bases at J, while the number of junction bases matched to no gene is 3. This clone turned up a few times. Its specific antigen is unknown. Base-call qualities are not available, and no considerably larger clone is one nucleotide away. The paper's findings and limits, for the study overall: How much clinical and demographic metadata was included differed by source and by participant, and the metadata was provided uncurated.

The chain couples TRBV18 to TRBJ1-2, with 9 junctional bases fitting TRBD1. The TCR was taken from a woman aged 70-85 years with acute or convalescent COVID-19. Material for sequencing was peripheral blood. This receptor has the CDR3 CASSPGTGRGYTF. In nucleotides, the sequence is TGTGCCAGCTCACCAGGGACAGGGAGGGGCTACACCTTC.